The rows below give T cell receptor beta chains drawn from one sample of a study of shared clonotypes between healthy human individuals. Here immunoSEQ multiplex PCR was the method, and the copy in TCRdb shows in-frame clones only, minus some. The sample has millions of clones, just over 90% seen once; the top ten hold 0.39%. The material sequenced was naive CD4+ T cells from PBMCs. The receptor source for this set is a young man in good health. Some clones in this sample may be carry-over from other donors' samples. Both conserved end residues are part of each CDR3. A D gene is named only where the DNA matches it firmly. The size of a clone is reported for some rows only, either as once, few or many, or as a class for expanded clones.

CDR3 length,V gene,D gene,J gene,clone size,CDR3 DNA,CDR3 protein
17,TRBV10-3,TRBD1,TRBJ2-7,once,TGTGCCATCAGTGACCCTCGCCCAGGACAGGCCGCCTACGAGCAGTACTTC,CAISDPRPGQAAYEQYF
14,TRBV30,.,TRBJ1-5,.,TGTGCCTGGAGTGTCCCAGGGGGCAATCAGCCCCAGCATTTT,CAWSVPGGNQPQHF
16,TRBV18,TRBD2,TRBJ2-2,.,TGTGCCAGCTCACCCGAAGAAGCGGGAGGTTTCGGGGAGCTGTTTTTT,CASSPEEAGGFGELFF
15,TRBV2,.,TRBJ2-1,.,TGTGCCAGCAGTGGGAGGGTGGGGATTTACAATGAGCAGTTCTTC,CASSGRVGIYNEQFF
14,TRBV5-1,.,TRBJ2-5,.,TGCGCCAGCAGCTTGGCCCCAGCGGCGGAGACCCAGTACTTC,CASSLAPAAETQYF
15,TRBV28,.,TRBJ1-4,.,TGTGCCAGCAGCCCGGGGGGGGCGCCGATTGAAAAACTGTTTTTT,CASSPGGAPIEKLFF
14,TRBV19,.,TRBJ2-3,.,TGTGCCAGTAGTATAGATCTAAGTACAGATACGCAGTATTTT,CASSIDLSTDTQYF
17,TRBV5-4,TRBD1,TRBJ1-1,once,TGTGCCAGCAGCTTGGGGAGGGGGCGTTCGTCGAACACTGAAGCTTTCTTT,CASSLGRGRSSNTEAFF
14,TRBV5-1,.,TRBJ2-3,.,TGCGCCAGCAGTATAAGTACCGGCACAGATACGCAGTATTTT,CASSISTGTDTQYF
14,TRBV29-1,TRBD1,TRBJ2-1,.,TGCAGCGTCGGACAGAGGACAGGGCGGAATGAGCAGTTCTTC,CSVGQRTGRNEQFF
14,TRBV5-1,TRBD1,TRBJ1-4,.,TGCGCCAGCAGCTTTGGGACAGGGGACGAAAAACTGTTTTTT,CASSFGTGDEKLFF
13,TRBV14,.,TRBJ1-1,.,TGTGCCAGCAGCCGAACGACAGGAACTGAAGCTTTCTTT,CASSRTTGTEAFF
14,TRBV27,TRBD2,TRBJ2-7,.,TGTGCCAGCAGTTTATCTAGCGGGGCCTACGAGCAGTACTTC,CASSLSSGAYEQYF
18,TRBV4-1,TRBD2,TRBJ2-3,.,TGCGCCAGCAGCCAAGAGCGGACTAGCGGGCTTAGCACAGATACGCAGTATTTT,CASSQERTSGLSTDTQYF
17,TRBV29-1,.,TRBJ2-2,.,TGCAGCGTTGTGCTAACAGGGTGGGCGATAGGAGGCGGGGAGCTGTTTTTT,CSVVLTGWAIGGGELFF
15,TRBV6-1,TRBD2,TRBJ2-1,.,TGTGCCAGCAGATTGGGACTAGATTCTTACAATGAGCAGTTCTTC,CASRLGLDSYNEQFF
14,TRBV2,TRBD1,TRBJ2-5,.,TGTGCCAGCAGTGCGACAGGGGGGCGGGAGACCCAGTACTTC,CASSATGGRETQYF
14,TRBV4-1,.,TRBJ1-1,.,TGCGCCAGCAGCCAAGGGAGTAGGAACACTGAAGCTTTCTTT,CASSQGSRNTEAFF
16,TRBV6-1,TRBD1,TRBJ1-5,.,TGTGCCAGCAGTGGCCGACAGGGAATCGGCAATCAGCCCCAGCATTTT,CASSGRQGIGNQPQHF
15,TRBV7-8,.,TRBJ2-7,.,TGTGCCAGCAGCTTATTCGGTAGGGCAGGTCGCGAGCAGTACTTC,CASSLFGRAGREQYF
15,TRBV7-3,.,TRBJ1-1,.,TGTGCCAGCAGCCCTTATGGGGGCCCGAACACTGAAGCTTTCTTT,CASSPYGGPNTEAFF
15,TRBV6-1,.,TRBJ2-7,.,TGTGCCAGCCTATATGGGGCCTCTCCCACCTACGAGCAGTACTTC,CASLYGASPTYEQYF
12,TRBV7-9,.,TRBJ2-2,.,TGTGCCAGCAGGCGAAGCACCGGGGAGCTGTTTTTT,CASRRSTGELFF
14,TRBV27,TRBD1,TRBJ2-7,.,TGTGCCAGCAGTTTCCCGGGCAGGGGGCACGAGCAGTACTTC,CASSFPGRGHEQYF
12,TRBV5-8,.,TRBJ1-1,.,TGTGCCAGCAGCTTGGTTCACACTGAAGCTTTCTTT,CASSLVHTEAFF
16,TRBV9,.,TRBJ2-3,.,TGTGCCAGCGTTAAACCCGGGACGCCCGCTAGAGATACGCAGTATTTT,CASVKPGTPARDTQYF
17,TRBV21-1,.,TRBJ2-7,.,TGTGCCAGCAGCAAAGCCCCCCCTAGCGGGATCTCTCGAGAGCAGTACTTC,CASSKAPPSGISREQYF
12,TRBV7-9,.,TRBJ2-7,.,TGTGCCAGCAGCTTGATAGCAAACGAGCAGTACTTC,CASSLIANEQYF
15,TRBV4-3,.,TRBJ2-7,.,TGCGCCAGCAGCCAAGGGAGATTGGGGGCCGTTGGGCAGTACTTC,CASSQGRLGAVGQYF
11,TRBV2,.,TRBJ2-7,.,TGTGCCAGCAGAGCGACCTTTAGGAGGTACTTC,CASRATFRRYF
15,TRBV2,.,TRBJ1-2,.,TGTGCCAGCAGTGGCTTGACGGAGGCTAACTATGGCTACACCTTC,CASSGLTEANYGYTF
13,TRBV6-5,.,TRBJ1-5,.,TGTGCCAGCAGTTACAGGCGGAGTCAGCCCCAGCATTTT,CASSYRRSQPQHF
16,TRBV9,TRBD2,TRBJ2-7,.,TGTGCCAGCAGCGGCGCCGGACTAGCGGGCCTCTACGAGCAGTACTTC,CASSGAGLAGLYEQYF
12,TRBV30,.,TRBJ1-2,once,TGTGCCTGGATGTGGGGAGATCGTGGCTACACCTTC,CAWMWGDRGYTF
16,TRBV7-7,TRBD2,TRBJ2-1,.,TGTGCCAGCAGCTCGGTAGCGGGAGGGCCGATGAATGAGCAGTTCTTC,CASSSVAGGPMNEQFF
14,TRBV5-5,.,TRBJ2-7,.,TGTGCCAGCAGCCCCGGGACTGTCCCCTACGAGCAGTACTTC,CASSPGTVPYEQYF
15,TRBV5-6,.,TRBJ1-5,.,TGTGCCAGCAGCTTCGGCGGGGGAGGCAATCAGCCCCAGCATTTT,CASSFGGGGNQPQHF
12,TRBV14,.,TRBJ2-5,.,TGTGCCAGCAGCCAAGTCGGGGAGACCCAGTACTTC,CASSQVGETQYF
15,TRBV28,TRBD1,TRBJ1-5,.,TGTGCCAGCAGTTTACTACAGGGGGTTAATCAGCCCCAGCATTTT,CASSLLQGVNQPQHF
14,TRBV21-1,.,TRBJ2-5,.,TGTGCCAGCCTACGACAGGAGACTCAAGAGACCCAGTACTTC,CASLRQETQETQYF
15,TRBV30,TRBD2,TRBJ2-7,.,TGTGCCTGGAGTGTAGGACTAGCCCTCCCCGACGAGCAGTACTTC,CAWSVGLALPDEQYF
15,TRBV7-3,TRBD1,TRBJ2-1,.,TGTGCCAGCAGCGTACAGGGGGCGTCCTACAATGAGCAGTTCTTC,CASSVQGASYNEQFF
15,TRBV6-1,TRBD1,TRBJ2-3,.,TGTGCCAGCAGTGGACAGGGAGCGAGCTCCGATACGCAGTATTTT,CASSGQGASSDTQYF
15,TRBV4-1,.,TRBJ2-7,.,TGCGCCAGCAGCCAAGTTTTGGACAGATCCTACGAGCAGTACTTC,CASSQVLDRSYEQYF
12,TRBV29-1,.,TRBJ2-7,.,TGCAGCGCCGAAGGACAGACCTACGAGCAGTACTTC,CSAEGQTYEQYF
14,TRBV4-1,.,TRBJ2-5,.,TGCGCCAGCAGCCAAACGAGGGTGGGGGAGACCCAGTACTTC,CASSQTRVGETQYF
15,TRBV28,.,TRBJ1-4,.,TGTGCCAGCAGTTTAGCAGGGGCAACTAATGAAAAACTGTTTTTT,CASSLAGATNEKLFF
15,TRBV19,.,TRBJ1-2,.,TGTGCCAGTAGTATCGTCAGGGGCAGTAACTATGGCTACACCTTC,CASSIVRGSNYGYTF
13,TRBV6-5,.,TRBJ1-2,.,TGTGCCAGCAGTAGGCGGGGGAGGCAAGGCTACACCTTC,CASSRRGRQGYTF
11,TRBV6-5,.,TRBJ1-6,.,TGTGCCAGCGGACCCGGACCACCCCTCCACTTT,CASGPGPPLHF
16,TRBV4-1,TRBD1,TRBJ1-1,.,TGCGCCAGCAGCGAGACGCGGACAGGCCAGAACACTGAAGCTTTCTTT,CASSETRTGQNTEAFF
13,TRBV28,.,TRBJ2-5,.,TGTGCCAGCAGCCAGTGGGGCCAAGAGACCCAGTACTTC,CASSQWGQETQYF
19,TRBV21-1,.,TRBJ2-3,.,TGTGCCAGCAGCGCTCCCGGGACTAGCGGGAGCGGGCCCACAGATACGCAGTATTTT,CASSAPGTSGSGPTDTQYF
15,TRBV27,.,TRBJ2-1,.,TGTGCCAGCAGTTTACCCCGGACACGATACAATGAGCAGTTCTTC,CASSLPRTRYNEQFF
12,TRBV2,.,TRBJ1-5,.,TGTGCCAGCCGCTATAGCAATCAGCCCCAGCATTTT,CASRYSNQPQHF